This is a list of T cell receptor beta chains from one sample in a study of PD-L1 blockade in urothelial cancer. Here immunoSEQ multiplex PCR was the method, and the copy in TCRdb shows in-frame clones only, minus some. In the table there are 130,000 or so clones, approximately 84% of which are singletons. Sequences were derived from PBMCs, sampled around atezolizumab (anti-PD-L1) treatment. These receptors all stem from a man aged 50-59 years with urothelial cancer. CDR3s include the opening cysteine and the closing phenylalanine or tryptophan. The D gene is left open where the match is weak. Rows give clone size only sometimes, using once, few, many, or a class for an expanded clone.

len,abundance,j_gene,v_gene,d_gene,CDR3nt,CDR3aa
17,.,TRBJ1-6,TRBV28,.,TGTGCCAGCAGTTTACCGACCGGGGGCTCCTATAATTCACCCCTCCACTTT,CASSLPTGGSYNSPLHF
10,.,TRBJ2-1,TRBV20-1,.,TGCAGTGCTTTGTACACGGAGCAGTTCTTC,CSALYTEQFF
15,.,TRBJ1-2,TRBV5-6,TRBD1,TGTGCCAGCAGCTTAACCGGGACAGTCAACTATGGCTACACCTTC,CASSLTGTVNYGYTF
15,.,TRBJ2-1,TRBV11-2,TRBD2,TGTGCCAGCAGTCGTACTAGCGGGAGTGGGGATGAGCAGTTCTTC,CASSRTSGSGDEQFF
14,once,TRBJ2-5,TRBV2,.,TGTGCCAGCAGTGATGGGGAGCTCCAAGAGACCCAGTACTTC,CASSDGELQETQYF
13,.,TRBJ1-6,TRBV7-2,.,TGTGCCACTAGCGGGACGGAGAAATCACCCCTCCACTTT,CATSGTEKSPLHF
16,.,TRBJ2-7,TRBV5-1,TRBD2,TGCGCCAGCAGCCAAGGACTAGCGCCTGTAACCTACGAGCAGTACTTC,CASSQGLAPVTYEQYF
16,.,TRBJ2-1,TRBV6-1,TRBD2,TGTGCCAGCAGTGAATTAGGTAGCGGGGCCTACAATGAGCAGTTCTTC,CASSELGSGAYNEQFF
15,once,TRBJ2-2,TRBV30,.,TGTGCCTGCAGATCCCCCGGGGAAGTAACCGGGGAGCTGTTTTTT,CACRSPGEVTGELFF
14,.,TRBJ1-1,TRBV10-3,.,TGTGCCATCAGTGAGTCTACTGGGGGGACTGAAGCTTTCTTT,CAISESTGGTEAFF
15,.,TRBJ1-1,TRBV11-2,.,TGTGCCAGCAGCTCAGAGGGCGTTATGAACACTGAAGCTTTCTTT,CASSSEGVMNTEAFF
14,once,TRBJ2-3,TRBV6-1,TRBD1,TGTGCCAGCAGTTGGACAGGGGGCTCGGATACGCAGTATTTT,CASSWTGGSDTQYF
15,.,TRBJ2-1,TRBV30,.,TGTGCCTGGAGTATAGGGGCAGGGCCCCTCAATGAGCAGTTCTTC,CAWSIGAGPLNEQFF
18,.,TRBJ2-1,TRBV5-1,TRBD2,TGCGCCAGCAGCTCCCTAGGACTAGCGGGAGGGTCATACAATGAGCAGTTCTTC,CASSSLGLAGGSYNEQFF
13,.,TRBJ2-5,TRBV18,TRBD1,TGTGCCAGCTCAAGGGGACAGCGGGAGACCCAGTACTTC,CASSRGQRETQYF
16,.,TRBJ2-3,TRBV5-4,.,TGTGCCAGCAGCTTAGGCGGCACCACTAGCACAGATACGCAGTATTTT,CASSLGGTTSTDTQYF
11,.,TRBJ2-1,TRBV20-1,.,TGCAGTGTTGACAGTTACAATGAGCAGTTCTTC,CSVDSYNEQFF
13,.,TRBJ2-2,TRBV11-3,.,TGTGCCAGCAGCCCCCAGGGGTACGGGGAGCTGTTTTTT,CASSPQGYGELFF
16,.,TRBJ2-1,TRBV10-2,.,TGCGCCAGCAGCGCCCCCATAGGGAAGGGGTACAATGAGCAGTTCTTC,CASSAPIGKGYNEQFF
15,.,TRBJ2-2,TRBV7-2,TRBD1,TGTGCCAGCAGCAGAGACAGGGGGAGTGCCGGGGAGCTGTTTTTT,CASSRDRGSAGELFF
14,.,TRBJ1-4,TRBV2,TRBD1,TGTGCCAGCACCGGGACAGGGGCATTGGAAAAACTGTTTTTT,CASTGTGALEKLFF
12,.,TRBJ1-4,TRBV2,TRBD1,TGTGCCAGCAGCCCACAGGGGCTGAAACTGTTTTTT,CASSPQGLKLFF
14,.,TRBJ1-1,TRBV5-6,TRBD1,TGTGCCAGCAGCTTTAGGGGGCTGAGCACTGAAGCTTTCTTT,CASSFRGLSTEAFF
17,.,TRBJ2-3,TRBV13,TRBD2,TGTGCCAGCAGCTCAACCGGCTCTAGCGGGAGCACAGATACGCAGTATTTT,CASSSTGSSGSTDTQYF
14,.,TRBJ2-7,TRBV19,.,TGTGCCAGTAGAACCGGGACTGGCCCCTACGAGCAGTACTTC,CASRTGTGPYEQYF
14,.,TRBJ2-3,TRBV6-5,.,TGTGCCAGCAGTTATGGCGGAATCACAGATACGCAGTATTTT,CASSYGGITDTQYF
16,.,TRBJ2-3,TRBV7-9,.,TGTGCCAGCAGCTTCCAGGCAGGGATATTGACAGATACGCAGTATTTT,CASSFQAGILTDTQYF
15,.,TRBJ2-5,TRBV7-2,.,TGTGCCAGCAGCTTAGGAACGGTAGGGGTCGTGACCCAGTACTTC,CASSLGTVGVVTQYF
16,.,TRBJ2-1,TRBV27,TRBD2,TGTGCCAGCAGTTTCTCCTCTAGCGGGAGAGTCAATGAGCAGTTCTTC,CASSFSSSGRVNEQFF
14,.,TRBJ2-5,TRBV6-5,TRBD1,TGTGCCAGCAGATGGGACAGGTACCAAGAGACCCAGTACTTC,CASRWDRYQETQYF
13,once,TRBJ1-2,TRBV9,.,TGTGCCAGCAGCGTAGGGCCCAGGGATGGCTACACCTTC,CASSVGPRDGYTF
14,.,TRBJ2-1,TRBV6-6,TRBD2,TGTGCCAGCAGTCTAGAAGCGGGGCCCAATGAGCAGTTCTTC,CASSLEAGPNEQFF
19,.,TRBJ2-1,TRBV7-9,TRBD2,TGTGCCAGCAGCGCCCGTACCCCTACTAGCGGGAGCTCCTACAATGAGCAGTTCTTC,CASSARTPTSGSSYNEQFF
13,.,TRBJ1-1,TRBV5-6,.,TGTGCCAGCAGCTTGGTCCATGAGACTGAAGCTTTCTTT,CASSLVHETEAFF
15,.,TRBJ1-1,TRBV7-3,TRBD1,TGTGCCAGCAGCAAGACAGGGGGGATGAACACTGAAGCTTTCTTT,CASSKTGGMNTEAFF
14,.,TRBJ2-5,TRBV5-1,TRBD2,TGCGCCAGCAGCCCAAGGACTAGCGGGGCGACCCAGTACTTC,CASSPRTSGATQYF
11,.,TRBJ1-2,TRBV23-1,.,TGCGCCGTAGGAGGGGACTATGGCTACACCTTC,CAVGGDYGYTF
15,once,TRBJ2-1,TRBV5-1,TRBD2,TGCGCCAGCAGCCACGTGACTAGCGGGTACAATGAGCAGTTCTTC,CASSHVTSGYNEQFF
15,.,TRBJ2-1,TRBV2,.,TGTGCCAGCAGTGGAAGTGGTGTGGGGCTTGGGGAGCAGTTCTTC,CASSGSGVGLGEQFF
16,.,TRBJ2-7,TRBV30,.,TGTGCCTGGAGTCGGGGGTCCGCTTCGGTACCCTACGAGCAGTACTTC,CAWSRGSASVPYEQYF
17,.,TRBJ1-4,TRBV7-9,TRBD1,TGTGCCAGCAGCCACTCGGACAGGGGAGGTTCTAATGAAAAACTGTTTTTT,CASSHSDRGGSNEKLFF
15,once,TRBJ2-1,TRBV27,.,TGTGCCAGCAGTTTATTCTTAGCGCTTAACAATGAGCAGTTCTTC,CASSLFLALNNEQFF
17,.,TRBJ2-7,TRBV5-5,TRBD1,TGTGCCAGCAGCTTTAAGGAACCGGGACAGGGGATCTACGAGCAGTACTTC,CASSFKEPGQGIYEQYF
16,.,TRBJ1-3,TRBV18,.,TGTGCCAGCTCCCCTAATATAGAGAAGTCTGGAAACACCATATATTTT,CASSPNIEKSGNTIYF
16,.,TRBJ2-1,TRBV7-2,TRBD2,TGTGCCAGCAGCCCCCAGGGACTAGCGTATTACAATGAGCAGTTCTTC,CASSPQGLAYYNEQFF
19,.,TRBJ2-7,TRBV2,TRBD1,TGTGCCAGCAGTGATGGGAGACAGGGGGGGACCTGGACCTCCTACGAGCAGTACTTC,CASSDGRQGGTWTSYEQYF
18,once,TRBJ2-1,TRBV5-1,TRBD2,TGCGCCAGCAGCTTGGTCACTAGCGGGAGGTTGTACTACAATGAGCAGTTCTTC,CASSLVTSGRLYYNEQFF
15,.,TRBJ2-7,TRBV7-2,TRBD1,TGTGCCAGCAGCTGGGGGGGGACAGGGTTCTACGAGCAGTACTTC,CASSWGGTGFYEQYF
14,.,TRBJ1-1,TRBV9,.,TGTGCCAGCAGCGCGGGGGGGGATTGGACTGAAGCTTTCTTT,CASSAGGDWTEAFF
17,.,TRBJ2-2,TRBV5-1,.,TGCGCCAGCAGCTTGGGTTCCACGGTCCTAAACACCGGGGAGCTGTTTTTT,CASSLGSTVLNTGELFF
15,.,TRBJ1-5,TRBV4-2,TRBD1,TGTGCCAGCAGCCCAGTGACAGGGGGCCACCAGCCCCAGCATTTT,CASSPVTGGHQPQHF
15,.,TRBJ1-3,TRBV7-9,.,TGTGCCAGCAGCCCGGGGGGAGGGCGTCGTAACACCATATATTTT,CASSPGGGRRNTIYF
11,.,TRBJ1-2,TRBV28,TRBD1,TGTGCCAGCAGGACAGGGGGAGGCTACACCTTC,CASRTGGGYTF
12,few,TRBJ1-2,TRBV6-5,.,TGTGCCAGCAGCGACAAATTCCATGGCTACACCTTC,CASSDKFHGYTF
13,.,TRBJ2-5,TRBV19,.,TGTGCCAGTACGGGGGACCCAAAAGAGACCCAGTACTTC,CASTGDPKETQYF
16,.,TRBJ2-3,TRBV14,.,TGTGCCAGCAGCCACACCGGGACACCCAATTATGCGCCGCAGTATTTT,CASSHTGTPNYAPQYF
15,.,TRBJ2-2,TRBV5-1,TRBD1,TGCGCCAGCAGCTCGGACAGGGGGAACACCGGGGAGCTGTTTTTT,CASSSDRGNTGELFF
14,.,TRBJ1-3,TRBV30,.,TGTGCCTGGAAGTTCGGCCAGGCGGGAAACACCATATATTTT,CAWKFGQAGNTIYF